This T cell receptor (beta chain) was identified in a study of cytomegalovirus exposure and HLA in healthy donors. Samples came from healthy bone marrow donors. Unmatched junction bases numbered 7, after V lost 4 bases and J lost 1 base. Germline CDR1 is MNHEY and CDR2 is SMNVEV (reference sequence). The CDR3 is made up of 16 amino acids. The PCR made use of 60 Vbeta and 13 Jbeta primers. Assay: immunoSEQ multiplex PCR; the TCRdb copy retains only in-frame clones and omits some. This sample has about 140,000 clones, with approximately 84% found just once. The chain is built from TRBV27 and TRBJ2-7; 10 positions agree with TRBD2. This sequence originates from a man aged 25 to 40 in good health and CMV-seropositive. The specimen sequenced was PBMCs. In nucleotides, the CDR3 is TGTGCCAGCAGTTCGATGACTAGCGGGCGTTCCTACGAGCAGTACTTC. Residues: CASSSMTSGRSYEQYF.